This T cell receptor (beta chain) was profiled in a study of blood T cell repertoires in COVID-19. Enrollees, about 18 to 89 years old, lived in approximately 25 US areas. Membership in each cohort depended on participant-reported clinical history. Per the study methods: Reference gene primers were amplified, and this amplification served to estimate nucleated cell counts. This table comes from immunoSEQ multiplex PCR, and its TCRdb copy is limited to in-frame clones, with some not included. The V and J calls and clone size are taken from that table; D and trimming were inferred from the DNA. The sample comprises 110,000 to 150,000 clones, roughly four fifths of which are singletons, and 1.5% to 2% rests with the top ten. The V gene's germline CDR1 is SGHAT and CDR2 FQNNGV. V trimming: 1 base; J trimming: 5 bases; junction bases outside the gene matches: 14. The CDR3 is 18 amino acids.

The receptor was derived from a woman between 18 and 30 years old who had been exposed to COVID-19. V gene TRBV11-2 combines with J gene TRBJ2-1, with 7 bases aligning to TRBD1. Material: PBMCs or T cells enriched from blood (not recorded which). The CDR3 DNA is TGTGCCAGCAGCTTAGTTTCACTCCGGGACAGTCGGGACAATGAGCAGTTCTTC. Encoded protein: CASSLVSLRDSRDNEQFF.